This T cell receptor beta chain was identified during a study of cytomegalovirus exposure and HLA in healthy donors. Notes on the study in general: Earlier analysis yielded a pattern in which most TCR beta V segments were productive about 87% or about 30% of the time. Cytomegalovirus-associated status was assigned to 150 to 200 TCR beta chains. On later analysis, the bulk of CMV-associated TCR beta chains appeared to be HLA-restricted. Some public TCRs appeared in many individuals, while most sequences were rare.

With 60 Vbeta and 13 Jbeta primers, the PCR was carried out. The protocol was immunoSEQ multiplex PCR, while the TCRdb copy is restricted to in-frame clones and leaves out a portion. The table lists roughly 150,000 clones, nearly 80% of them singletons. Worth noting for this clone: The antigen is not known.

With 5 bases removed from V and 0 bases from J, the gap between germline ends came to 11 bases. The CDR3 covers 16 residues. Per the germline V gene, CDR1 is LNHDA and CDR2 is SQIVND (reference sequence). Material: PBMCs. The V and J genes are TRBV19 and TRBJ2-6; D is possibly TRBD1 (5 bases). The TCR comes from a woman aged 40 to 50 in good health and CMV-seronegative. The CDR3 spells CASSPSGFSGANVLTF. The CDR3 DNA sequence: TGTGCCAGTAGTCCCTCAGGGTTCTCTGGGGCCAACGTCCTGACTTTC.